This TCR beta chain was recovered during a study of cytomegalovirus exposure and HLA in healthy donors. A multiplex PCR was run with 60 Vbeta primers and 13 Jbeta primers. Method: immunoSEQ multiplex PCR; TCRdb's copy keeps in-frame clones and lacks some. This table has around 100,000 clones, just under 85% appearing once. This CDR3 region has 16 residues. V lost 0 bases to trimming and J lost 4 bases; unmatched junction nucleotides: 7. Germline loops: CDR1 SGHDT, CDR2 YYEEEE. Input material: PBMCs. The TCR comes from a woman between 18 and 29 years old in good health and CMV-seropositive. The V and J genes are TRBV5-6 and TRBJ1-2, with TRBD1 identical over 9 bases. The CDR3 here is CASSLARDRAGYGYTF. CDR3 nucleotide sequence: TGTGCCAGCAGCTTGGCCCGGGACAGGGCGGGCTATGGCTACACCTTC.